The present entry profiles one TCR beta chain with its context. What it recognizes is unknown. Read coverage stops 3 residues before the CDR3 terminus; the germline J gene supplies the remainder. These data come from a study of T cells in women clearing cervical HPV infection. V was cut by 3 bases and J by 2 bases, with 5 bases left in between. The CDR3 consists of 12 residues. Germline V gene lookup returns CDR1 DFQATT and CDR2 SNEGSKA (reference sequence). Only in-frame clones appear in the TCRdb table, and some are missing; sequencing was by immunoSEQ multiplex PCR. Its table records about 48,000 clones. General observations from the study: Cases carried less TRBV6-7 than controls: about 0.1% versus 0.15%. Each sample's T-cell count was unknown, possibly confounding richness.

Sequencing was performed on blood buffy coat. V is TRBV20-1 and J is TRBJ2-1; perhaps TRBD1 as D (5 bases). The receptor was derived from a woman aged 18 to 75 with a cervical HPV16 infection that either progressed to CIN3+ or cleared (not recorded which). The CDR3 reads CSARGPYNEQFF. The DNA read from the CDR3 is TGCAGTGCTAGGGGGCCCTACAATGAG.